A single sample is the source of the 13 T cell receptor beta chains below, sequenced in a study of T cells in localized non-small cell lung cancer (TCRdb year 2020). Library construction relied on the immunoSEQ multiplex PCR assay. TCRdb took over this immuneACCESS table, retaining in-frame rearrangements with V and J assigned. Such tables are incomplete; in checked studies, under half of the missing clones stem from an unresolved V gene, and the remainder is unexplained. The sample table holds 20,000 to 25,000 clones, of which around nine tenths were seen once. The ten largest clones represent about 14% of the sample. The source material was peripheral blood, sampled before any cancer treatment. The receptors here all came from a female donor of 60 years or more with stage I lung adenocarcinoma.

This rearrangement joins TRBV2 to TRBJ2-1; TRBD2 matches at 11 bases. Trimming cost V 2 bases and J 5 bases; bases outside gene matches: 11. CDR1 and CDR2 (germline): SNHLY, FYNNEI. The CDR3 spans 18 residues. The CDR3 nucleotides are TGTGCCAGCAGTGAACGTGGGGTCCGACTAGCGGGAAACAATGAGCAGTTCTTC. This codes for CASSERGVRLAGNNEQFF.

The chain recombines TRBV5-1 with TRBJ1-2; D unresolved. Germline V gives CDR1 SGHRS, CDR2 YFSETQ. Trimming stripped 0 bases from V and 7 bases from J, with 10 bases between. There are 13 residues in the CDR3. The CDR3 DNA reads as TGCGCCAGCAGCTTGGCCGGGTACAGTGGCTACACCTTC. Amino acids: CASSLAGYSGYTF. Supplemented by reference TRBV5-1 and TRBJ1-2, the full variable domain reads KAGVTQTPRYLIKTRGQQVTLSCSPISGHRSVSWYQQTPGQGLQFLFEYFSETQRNKGNFPGRFSGRQFSNSRSEMNVSTLELGDSALYLCASSLAGYSGYTFGSGTRLTVV.

This chain uses TRBV15 with TRBJ2-6; maybe TRBD2 (6 bases). CDR1 LNHNV and CDR2 YYDKDF come from the germline V gene (reference sequence). The V gene lost 3 bases and the J gene lost 2 bases, with 8 bases spanning the gap. This CDR3 has 15 amino acids. The CDR3 spells CATSSGGTGANVLTF. In DNA form, the CDR3 reads TGTGCCACCAGCAGCGGGGGAACTGGGGCCAACGTCCTGACTTTC. Combining the CDR3 with reference TRBV15 and TRBJ2-6 gives the whole variable domain DAMVIQNPRYQVTQFGKPVTLSCSQTLNHNVMYWYQQKSSQAPKLLFHYYDKDFNNEADTPDNFQSRRPNTSFCFLDIRSPGLGDTAMYLCATSSGGTGANVLTFGAGSRLTVL.

The V gene is TRBV18, the J gene TRBJ2-1; D might be TRBD2 (5 bases). This CDR3 has 17 amino acids. The germline V gene has CDR1 KGHSH and CDR2 LQKENI. Trimming removed 6 bases from V and 7 bases from J, with 25 bases in between. The CDR3 here is CASSPSAPGSFGNEQFF. CDR3 nucleotide sequence: TGTGCCAGCTCCCCGTCCGCGCCGGGGTCCTTTGGGAATGAGCAGTTCTTC.

This chain joins TRBV10-3 and TRBJ1-1, with D possibly TRBD1 on 6 matching bases. The V end lost 11 bases, the J end lost 1 base, and 20 bases lay between the germline ends. This CDR3 is 15 amino acids long. Germline lookup yields CDR1 ENHRY and CDR2 SYGVKD. CDR3 sequence: CASISSWTANTEAFF. For the CDR3, the DNA is TGTGCCTCCATTTCCTCATGGACAGCGAACACTGAAGCTTTCTTT.

CDR3 DNA sequence: TGTGCCAGCAGCCGGGACAGAGGGGATGAGCAGTACTTC. It translates to CASSRDRGDEQYF. The chain couples TRBV7-9 to TRBJ2-7; 7 nucleotides align to TRBD1. The trim removed 5 bases at V and 7 bases at J, leaving 8 bases unmatched. The CDR3 consists of 13 residues. CDR1 is SEHNR and CDR2 is FQNEAQ in the germline V gene (reference sequence).

The V and J genes are TRBV19 and TRBJ2-7, with D possibly being TRBD1 or TRBD2 (6 bases each). The CDR3 covers 17 residues. Germline V gives CDR1 LNHDA, CDR2 SQIVND (reference sequence). V was clipped by 5 bases and J by 0 bases, with 20 bases between them. The chain's CDR3 is CASSQRGAVIGSYEQYF. The CDR3 bases are TGTGCCAGTAGTCAAAGGGGGGCGGTGATTGGCTCCTACGAGCAGTACTTC.

This chain uses TRBV9 with TRBJ2-3; 10 bases map to TRBD1. With V trimmed by 4 bases and J by 4 bases, 12 bases remained unmatched. Germline CDR1 is SGDLS and CDR2 is YYNGEE. This CDR3 has 17 residues. The CDR3 is CASSPRGHGQGADTQYF. In nucleotides, the CDR3 is TGTGCCAGCAGCCCCCGCGGTCACGGACAGGGGGCAGATACGCAGTATTTT.

With respect to this clone: An end of the junction differs from the germline gene, which may be a read error. V and J are TRBV6-5 and TRBJ1-2; D remains unclear. Germline assignment: CDR1 MNHEY and CDR2 SVGAGI. This CDR3 spans 13 amino acids. CDR3 sequence (DNA): TGTGCCAGCAGTCCTTCGGGGAACTATGGCTGCACCTTC. This codes for CASSPSGNYGCTF.

This clone was seen a few times. The chain carries TRBV6-4 and TRBJ2-3; possibly TRBD1 for D (6 bases). The CDR3 sequence is 16 residues long. Trimming cost V 6 bases and J 1 base, with 17 bases left between them. Germline CDR1 reads MRHNA; CDR2 reads SNTAGT. The CDR3 coding sequence is TGTGCCAGCAGCACGGGGTCACAGGGAGGCACAGATACGCAGTATTTT. Its protein is CASSTGSQGGTDTQYF.

The chain carries TRBV13 and TRBJ2-1, with 12 bases matching TRBD2. Germline CDR1 PRHDT, CDR2 FYEKMQ (reference sequence). This CDR3 is 16 amino acids long. Trimming cost V 2 bases and J 7 bases; bases outside gene matches: 6. The CDR3 here is CASSLRGLAGSNEQFF. The CDR3 DNA is TGTGCCAGCAGCTTACGCGGACTAGCGGGAAGTAATGAGCAGTTCTTC. The entire variable domain, with the rest obtained from reference TRBV13 and TRBJ2-1, is as follows: AAGVIQSPRHLIKEKRETATLKCYPIPRHDTVYWYQQGPGQDPQFLISFYEKMQSDKGSIPDRFSAQQFSDYHSELNMSSLELGDSALYFCASSLRGLAGSNEQFFGPGTRLTVL.

The genes are TRBV7-6 and TRBJ1-1; 8 nucleotides align to TRBD1. This CDR3 is built from 14 residues. V gave up 7 bases and J gave up 3 bases; unmatched junction bases: 7. The V gene's germline CDR1 is SGHVS and CDR2 FNYEAQ. This CDR3 reads CASTRGRGDTEAFF. Written as DNA, the CDR3 is TGTGCCAGCACCAGGGGGCGCGGGGACACTGAAGCTTTCTTT.

This sequence joins TRBV5-1 and TRBJ1-1; tentative D call: TRBD1 (5 bases). This CDR3 contains 15 residues. The germline CDR1 and CDR2 sequences are SGHRS and YFSETQ. V gave up 0 bases and J gave up 5 bases, with 14 bases separating them. CDR3 amino acids: CASSLALSGGTEAFF. CDR3 sequence (DNA): TGCGCCAGCAGCTTGGCCTTAAGCGGGGGGACTGAAGCTTTCTTT.